The TCR beta chain under discussion was sequenced for a study of blood T cell repertoires in COVID-19. Original handling: Counts of nucleated cells, estimated from reference gene primer amplification, were obtained. Measured with immunoSEQ multiplex PCR; TCRdb has only the in-frame clones, and not every one. V, J and clone size were drawn from that table, and D and trimming were deduced from the DNA. Here the sample spans about 45,000 clones, about 89% being singletons. V dropped 8 bases and J dropped 8 bases, with 12 bases sitting between them. This CDR3 comprises 12 residues. Per germline, CDR1 SNHLY and CDR2 FYNNEI.

This receptor was obtained from a human donor in a cohort sampled during active COVID-19. The chain joins TRBV2 to TRBJ1-4; D not resolved. Sequenced: peripheral blood. As DNA, the CDR3 is TGTGCCAGCGTGGGGTCGGGAGAAAAACTGTTTTTT. Translating it yields CASVGSGEKLFF.